Listed below are T cell receptor beta chains from one sample, sequenced in a study of blood T cell repertoires in COVID-19. The data were produced by immunoSEQ multiplex PCR, yet TCRdb's version contains in-frame clones alone and is incomplete. The sample consists of nearly 350,000 clones, about nine tenths of them appearing once. The sample taken for sequencing was peripheral blood. These TCRs come from a woman in her forties or fifties with COVID-19, enrolled during active disease. Both conserved end residues are part of each CDR3. D genes are given only for firm matches. For some rows the clone size is stated as once, few or many, or as a class when expanded; others skip it.

j_gene | d_gene | abundance | len | v_gene | CDR3aa | CDR3nt
TRBJ2-7 | - | - | 15 | TRBV6-5 | CASSYGGGGSYEQYF | TGTGCCAGCAGTTACGGAGGAGGCGGATCCTACGAGCAGTACTTC
TRBJ1-1 | TRBD1 | - | 14 | TRBV7-2 | CASSHRDRNTEAFF | TGTGCCAGCAGCCATCGGGACAGGAACACTGAAGCTTTCTTT
TRBJ2-4 | TRBD2 | once | 19 | TRBV4-1 | CASSQQGLAGGAGKNIQYF | TGCGCCAGCAGCCAACAGGGACTAGCGGGAGGCGCCGGAAAAAACATTCAGTACTTC
TRBJ2-7 | TRBD1 | - | 11 | TRBV9 | CASGTGWEQYF | TGTGCCAGCGGGACAGGGTGGGAGCAGTACTTC
TRBJ1-5 | - | - | 12 | TRBV12-3/TRBV12-4 | CASKEGTQPQHF | TGTGCCAGCAAGGAGGGGACTCAGCCCCAGCATTTT
TRBJ2-7 | TRBD1 | - | 14 | TRBV29-1 | CSVDTGQGIGEQYF | TGCAGCGTTGATACGGGACAGGGTATCGGCGAGCAGTACTTC
TRBJ1-1 | - | - | 12 | TRBV3-1/TRBV3-2 | CASSPSNTEAFF | TGTGCCAGCAGCCCTTCGAACACTGAAGCTTTCTTT
TRBJ2-1 | - | - | 13 | TRBV3-1/TRBV3-2 | CASSRRENNEQFF | TGTGCCAGCAGCCGCCGGGAAAACAATGAGCAGTTCTTC
TRBJ2-7 | TRBD1 | - | 14 | TRBV6-5 | CASSYGRQGYEQYF | TGTGCCAGCAGTTACGGGCGACAGGGCTACGAGCAGTACTTC
TRBJ2-7 | - | - | 12 | TRBV10-3 | CAISEGGYEQYF | TGTGCCATCAGTGAAGGAGGGTACGAGCAGTACTTC
TRBJ2-7 | - | once | 15 | TRBV7-9 | CASRPGPGISYEQYF | TGTGCCAGCAGACCTGGGCCAGGGATCTCCTACGAGCAGTACTTC
TRBJ1-3 | TRBD1 | - | 15 | TRBV4-2 | CASSPRTGPVGTIYF | TGTGCCAGCAGCCCCCGGACAGGTCCGGTAGGCACCATATATTTT
TRBJ2-2 | - | - | 18 | TRBV4-2 | CASSQDQGRGFGTGELFF | TGTGCCAGCAGCCAAGATCAGGGGAGGGGTTTTGGCACCGGGGAGCTGTTTTTT
TRBJ2-5 | TRBD1 | - | 14 | TRBV5-1 | CASSYDRESETQYF | TGCGCCAGCAGCTACGACAGGGAGTCAGAGACCCAGTACTTC
TRBJ2-1 | - | once | 16 | TRBV19 | CASSPILASSYNEQFF | TGTGCCAGTAGCCCGATCCTAGCGAGCTCCTACAATGAGCAGTTCTTC
TRBJ1-2 | TRBD1 | - | 12 | TRBV5-4 | CASSLPQGAHTF | TGTGCCAGCAGCTTGCCTCAGGGGGCGCACACCTTC
TRBJ2-1 | - | - | 17 | TRBV19 | CASDGGAISLSYNEQFF | TGTGCCAGCGACGGTGGGGCTATTTCCCTTTCCTACAATGAGCAGTTCTTC
TRBJ1-2 | TRBD1 | few | 13 | TRBV5-8 | CASRPRGNYGYTF | TGTGCCAGCAGACCCAGGGGGAACTATGGCTACACCTTC
TRBJ2-1 | TRBD1 | - | 16 | TRBV5-4 | CASSTGTGGFDNEQFF | TGTGCCAGCAGCACCGGGACAGGGGGATTCGACAATGAGCAGTTCTTC
TRBJ2-1 | TRBD2 | - | 15 | TRBV4-3 | CASSQGGTRNNEQFF | TGCGCCAGCAGCCAAGGGGGGACTAGAAACAATGAGCAGTTCTTC
TRBJ1-3 | - | few | 15 | TRBV7-6 | CASSSSQLPGNTIYF | TGTGCCAGCAGCTCATCCCAGTTACCTGGAAACACCATATATTTT
TRBJ2-2 | - | - | 14 | TRBV5-1 | CASSLRLDTGELFF | TGCGCCAGCAGCTTGAGACTAGACACCGGGGAGCTGTTTTTT
TRBJ2-7 | - | - | 14 | TRBV6-2/TRBV6-3 | CASSYSTASYEQYF | TGTGCCAGCAGTTACTCGACAGCCTCCTACGAGCAGTACTTC
TRBJ1-2 | TRBD1 | - | 13 | TRBV2 | CASSADRDYGYTF | TGTGCCAGCAGTGCAGACAGGGACTATGGCTACACCTTC
TRBJ1-6 | - | once | 19 | TRBV12-2 | CASRLGNPGPSSYNSPLHF | TGTGCAAGTCGCTTAGGAAACCCAGGGCCTAGCTCCTATAATTCACCCCTCCACTTT
TRBJ1-2 | TRBD1 | - | 15 | TRBV4-3 | CASSPGQVGSYGYTF | TGCGCCAGCAGCCCTGGACAGGTTGGGAGCTATGGCTACACCTTC
TRBJ1-3 | - | - | 15 | TRBV15 | CATSRDWAGGNTIYF | TGTGCCACCAGCAGAGATTGGGCAGGGGGAAACACCATATATTTT
TRBJ1-4 | TRBD1 | - | 16 | TRBV15 | CATSRDGGTGVGKLFF | TGTGCCACCAGCAGAGATGGGGGGACAGGGGTCGGAAAACTGTTTTTT
TRBJ2-2 | - | - | 15 | TRBV27 | CASSPKTGLAGELFF | TGTGCCAGCAGTCCTAAGACAGGACTTGCCGGGGAGCTGTTTTTT
TRBJ2-7 | - | - | 15 | TRBV11-2 | CASSSSLDLAYEQYF | TGTGCCAGCAGCTCCTCACTCGACTTAGCCTACGAGCAGTACTTC
TRBJ2-1 | TRBD2 | once | 14 | TRBV6-5 | CASSLAGGLDEQFF | TGTGCCAGCAGCCTAGCGGGAGGCCTTGATGAGCAGTTCTTC
TRBJ1-2 | TRBD1 | - | 16 | TRBV18 | CASSPIQRGRGYGYTF | TGTGCCAGCTCACCCATACAGAGGGGGCGCGGCTATGGCTACACCTTC
TRBJ2-7 | TRBD1 | once | 15 | TRBV2 | CASRVYEGGPYEQYF | TGTGCCAGCAGAGTGTATGAAGGGGGCCCCTACGAGCAGTACTTC
TRBJ2-1 | - | - | 10 | TRBV12-3/TRBV12-4 | CASSFSTKIF | TGTGCCAGCAGTTTCAGTACTAAGATCTTC
TRBJ1-1 | - | - | 14 | TRBV29-1 | CSVAQGRGNTEAFF | TGCAGCGTGGCCCAAGGGCGGGGGAACACTGAAGCTTTCTTT
TRBJ2-7 | TRBD2 | - | 14 | TRBV5-4 | CASSPDLVGGEQYF | TGTGCCAGCAGCCCGGACCTGGTGGGGGGGGAGCAGTACTTC
TRBJ2-3 | TRBD2 | - | 16 | TRBV2 | CASSEEREISTDTQYF | TGTGCCAGCAGTGAGGAGCGGGAGATTAGCACAGATACGCAGTATTTT
TRBJ1-1 | - | - | 14 | TRBV19 | CASSSTTSDTEAFF | TGTGCCAGTAGTTCGACGACTTCGGACACTGAAGCTTTCTTT
TRBJ2-2 | TRBD2 | - | 19 | TRBV7-9 | CASSSTGLAGYANTGELFF | TGTGCCAGCAGCTCAACCGGACTAGCGGGATACGCGAACACCGGGGAGCTGTTTTTT
TRBJ1-1 | TRBD1 | - | 13 | TRBV6-5 | CARQTGENTEAFF | TGTGCCAGGCAGACAGGGGAGAACACTGAAGCTTTCTTT
TRBJ1-5 | - | - | 11 | TRBV6-1 | CASSEDSSQHF | TGTGCCAGCAGTGAAGACAGTTCCCAGCATTTT
TRBJ2-2 | - | - | 17 | TRBV4-1 | CASSGGPFDSNTGELFF | TGCGCCAGCAGCGGGGGCCCTTTCGATTCGAACACCGGGGAGCTGTTTTTT
TRBJ2-1 | - | - | 14 | TRBV15 | CATSRAPGGTEQFF | TGTGCCACCAGCAGAGCCCCAGGGGGGACTGAGCAGTTCTTC
TRBJ1-2 | - | once | 13 | TRBV27 | CATRREGRYGYTF | TGTGCCACCCGCCGGGAGGGACGATATGGCTACACCTTC
TRBJ2-1 | - | - | 13 | TRBV11-1 | CASSLRSDNEQFF | TGTGCCAGCAGCTTACGAAGCGACAATGAGCAGTTCTTC
TRBJ2-5 | - | - | 13 | TRBV4-2 | CASSQDWAGTQYF | TGTGCCAGCAGCCAAGATTGGGCCGGGACCCAGTACTTC
TRBJ1-2 | TRBD1 | - | 15 | TRBV2 | CASSEVQGGRDGYTF | TGTGCCAGCAGTGAAGTGCAGGGGGGACGGGATGGCTACACCTTC
TRBJ1-1 | - | - | 12 | TRBV19 | CASKKGITEAFF | TGTGCCAGTAAGAAGGGGATCACTGAAGCTTTCTTT
TRBJ1-2 | TRBD1 | - | 15 | TRBV5-5 | CASSLAPQGAEGYTF | TGTGCCAGCAGCTTGGCCCCGCAGGGGGCGGAGGGCTACACCTTC
TRBJ2-2 | TRBD1 | - | 16 | TRBV4-3 | CASSRMTGADTGELFF | TGCGCCAGCAGCCGAATGACAGGGGCGGACACCGGGGAGCTGTTTTTT
TRBJ2-7 | TRBD1 | - | 15 | TRBV3-1/TRBV3-2 | CASSQEGQGIDEQYF | TGTGCCAGCAGCCAAGAGGGACAGGGTATCGACGAGCAGTACTTC
TRBJ2-1 | TRBD1 | once | 20 | TRBV6-1 | CASSDRDRGTGLGSYNEQFF | TGTGCCAGCAGTGACCGGGACAGGGGTACGGGGTTAGGCTCCTACAATGAGCAGTTCTTC
TRBJ2-7 | TRBD1 | few | 13 | TRBV6-1 | CASSEQGAGEQYF | TGTGCCAGCAGTGAACAGGGGGCTGGTGAGCAGTACTTC
TRBJ2-7 | TRBD2 | - | 15 | TRBV5-4 | CASSTTSGATYEQYF | TGTGCCAGCAGCACGACTAGCGGGGCTACCTACGAGCAGTACTTC
TRBJ2-7 | TRBD2 | - | 15 | TRBV4-1 | CASSQVSGSTYEQYF | TGCGCCAGCAGCCAAGTTAGCGGGAGTACCTACGAGCAGTACTTC
TRBJ1-2 | TRBD1 | - | 15 | TRBV5-1 | CASSMEVDRGHGYTF | TGCGCCAGCAGCATGGAGGTCGACAGGGGGCATGGCTACACCTTC
TRBJ2-3 | - | once | 11 | TRBV20-1 | CSLAGPDTQYF | TGCAGTCTGGCGGGACCAGATACGCAGTATTTT
TRBJ2-7 | TRBD1 | - | 15 | TRBV30 | CAWSVLGQGIDEQYF | TGTGCCTGGAGTGTCCTGGGACAGGGTATCGACGAGCAGTACTTC
TRBJ1-3 | - | - | 16 | TRBV4-3 | CASSQAPGGSGNTIYF | TGCGCCAGCAGCCAAGCCCCCGGGGGCTCTGGAAACACCATATATTTT
TRBJ2-7 | TRBD1 | - | 15 | TRBV6-6 | CASTTPGTGGGEQYF | TGTGCCAGCACCACCCCCGGGACAGGGGGCGGCGAGCAGTACTTC